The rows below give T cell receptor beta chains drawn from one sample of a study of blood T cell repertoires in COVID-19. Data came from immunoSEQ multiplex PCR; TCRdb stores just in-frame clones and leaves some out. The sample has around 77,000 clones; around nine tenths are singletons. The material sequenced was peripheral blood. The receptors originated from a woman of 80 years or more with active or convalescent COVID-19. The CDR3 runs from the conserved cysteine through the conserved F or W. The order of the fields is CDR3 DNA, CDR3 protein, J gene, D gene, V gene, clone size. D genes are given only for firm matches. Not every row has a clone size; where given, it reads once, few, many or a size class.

TGTGCCAGCAGTCTACAGGGGGTGGGGAACTATGGCTACACCTTC,CASSLQGVGNYGYTF,TRBJ1-2,TRBD1,TRBV6-5,once
TGTGCCACTTACGGGGGGGCTAGCGGGGACCGGCAGTACTTC,CATYGGASGDRQYF,TRBJ2-7,TRBD2,TRBV5-4,.
TGTGCCAGCAGGACGACAAACGTAAAGAATGAAAAACTGTTTTTT,CASRTTNVKNEKLFF,TRBJ1-4,.,TRBV2,.
TGTGCCAGCACCCCCGAGAACGGCTACGAGCAGTACTTC,CASTPENGYEQYF,TRBJ2-7,.,TRBV7-2,once
TGTGCCAGCAGCCCCTCGGGCACAGGGGGCGATGAGCAGTTCTTC,CASSPSGTGGDEQFF,TRBJ2-1,TRBD1,TRBV6-5,once
TGCGCCAGCAGCTTGGCCAGGGAAGGTGAAAAACTGTTTTTT,CASSLAREGEKLFF,TRBJ1-4,.,TRBV5-1,.
TGTGCCATCAGTGAGGTGACAGGTTTCGGAGCTTTCTTT,CAISEVTGFGAFF,TRBJ1-1,.,TRBV10-3,.
TGTGCCAGCAGCTTTGGACAGGGGTTTAAAGGGACTGAAGCTTTCTTT,CASSFGQGFKGTEAFF,TRBJ1-1,TRBD1,TRBV5-6,.
TGTGCCAGCAGCGGAGGGGTAGCGGGGGATACCGGGGAGCTGTTTTTT,CASSGGVAGDTGELFF,TRBJ2-2,TRBD2,TRBV9,.
TGTGCCAGCAGCTTAGCGACGACAGGGTACGAGCAGTACTTC,CASSLATTGYEQYF,TRBJ2-7,TRBD1,TRBV7-2,.
TGTGCCAGCAGCCAAGATAGCTGGGGCCTTAACAATGAGCAGTTCTTC,CASSQDSWGLNNEQFF,TRBJ2-1,.,TRBV3-1/TRBV3-2,.
TGTGCCAGCAGTCCGACGGGAGCGACCTACGAGCAGTACTTC,CASSPTGATYEQYF,TRBJ2-7,.,TRBV28,once
TGTGCCAGCAGTGAAAAAAGGGGGCTTGGGGCCAACGTCCTGACTTTC,CASSEKRGLGANVLTF,TRBJ2-6,TRBD1,TRBV6-1,.
TGTGCCAGCAGTTTGGACAGCTATGGCTACACCTTC,CASSLDSYGYTF,TRBJ1-2,.,TRBV28,.
TGTGCCAGCACCTTAGGGGGCTACAGGTTCCAGTACTTC,CASTLGGYRFQYF,TRBJ2-7,TRBD1,TRBV28,.
TGTGCCAGCAGCAAAAGGCACAGCCTTATGAACACTGAAGCTTTCTTT,CASSKRHSLMNTEAFF,TRBJ1-1,.,TRBV21-1,.
TGTGCCAGCACAGTTTCAAAAGAGGTTTATCAGCCCCAGCATTTT,CASTVSKEVYQPQHF,TRBJ1-5,.,TRBV28,.
TGTGCCAGTAGTGACAGGGCGAAACCCCAGCATTTT,CASSDRAKPQHF,TRBJ1-5,TRBD1,TRBV19,.
TGCGCCAGCAGCTTTTCCGGACAGGGGACTGAAGCTTTCTTT,CASSFSGQGTEAFF,TRBJ1-1,TRBD1,TRBV5-1,.
TGTGCCAGCAGCTTAGGACAGGGTAGCACAGATACGCAGTATTTT,CASSLGQGSTDTQYF,TRBJ2-3,TRBD1,TRBV5-4,.
TGTGCCAGCAGCGGGAAACAGGGCGATCAGCCCCAGCATTTT,CASSGKQGDQPQHF,TRBJ1-5,.,TRBV9,.
TGTGCCAGCAGCTTAGGACAGGTAGGCGAGCAGTACTTC,CASSLGQVGEQYF,TRBJ2-7,TRBD1,TRBV5-4,.
TGTGCCAGCAGCTTGGGACAGGGCGGCACTGAAGCTTTCTTT,CASSLGQGGTEAFF,TRBJ1-1,TRBD1,TRBV2,.
TGTGCCAGCAGTGCGACAGGCCCTAATGAAAAACTGTTTTTT,CASSATGPNEKLFF,TRBJ1-4,.,TRBV7-2,.
TGTGCCAGCAGCATCCGGACAGGGGGGAGGACAACTAATGAAAAACTGTTTTTT,CASSIRTGGRTTNEKLFF,TRBJ1-4,TRBD1,TRBV3-1/TRBV3-2,.
TGTGCCAGCTCACGACAGGGGTTGTCCACTGAAGCTTTCTTT,CASSRQGLSTEAFF,TRBJ1-1,TRBD1,TRBV18,.
TGTGCCAGCAGCTTATCACAGGGGACCGGAAACACCATATATTTT,CASSLSQGTGNTIYF,TRBJ1-3,TRBD1,TRBV13,.
TGTGCCAGTAGTATCAGGGAATCAGATACGCAGTATTTT,CASSIRESDTQYF,TRBJ2-3,.,TRBV19,.
TGTGCCAGCAGGTCAGGTCTATATGGCTACACCTTC,CASRSGLYGYTF,TRBJ1-2,.,TRBV28,.